These 14 T cell receptor beta chains were sequenced from one sample in a study of beta chain features in type 1 diabetes. Points from the study as a whole: Moderate but significant shortening of TCRB CDR3s was recorded in all four CD4+ subsets from Type 1 diabetes patients.

The whole isolated RNA underwent reverse transcription, so sequencing captured expressed TCRB transcripts. The repertoire was sequenced with immunoSEQ multiplex PCR; TCRdb's copy has only in-frame clones and lacks some. The table shows hundreds of thousands of clones, with about an eighth occurring only once. Their specific antigens are unknown. The specimen was naive CD4+ T cells from blood. The receptors stem from a man between 18 and 35 years old with type 1 diabetes.

The chain employs TRBV4-1 and TRBJ1-6; no clear D. The CDR3 contains 15 residues. The ends were cut back, 1 base at V and 6 bases at J, with 10 bases in the middle. Germline CDR1 and CDR2: MGHRA and YSYEKL. Here the CDR3 reads CASSQVGSPNSPLHF. CDR3 coding DNA: TGCGCCAGCAGCCAAGTCGGTTCGCCTAATTCACCCCTCCACTTT.

The chain recombines TRBV28 with TRBJ1-2; tentative D call: TRBD1 (5 bases). CDR1 is MDHEN and CDR2 is SYDVKM in the germline V gene. The CDR3 spans 14 residues. V was shortened by 4 bases and J by 2 bases, with 11 bases between the two germline ends. CDR3 region: CASSSGDGNYGYTF. The DNA for the CDR3 is TGTGCCAGCAGTTCTGGGGACGGAAACTATGGCTACACCTTC.

The chain carries TRBV4-2 and TRBJ2-1; TRBD2 is a possible D gene (5 bases). V dropped 1 base and J dropped 8 bases, with 12 bases sitting between them. The length of the CDR3 is 14 residues. Germline V gene sequence: CDR1 LGHNA, CDR2 YNFKEQ. The CDR3 sequence: CASSQVVGVYEQFF. CDR3 nucleotide sequence: TGTGCCAGCAGCCAAGTAGTCGGGGTCTATGAGCAGTTCTTC.

The J gene is TRBJ1-2, the V gene TRBV7-7; 8 positions agree with TRBD1. This CDR3 is 14 amino acids long. CDR1 SSHAT and CDR2 FNYEAQ come from the germline V gene (reference sequence). The V segment lost 2 bases and the J segment 8 bases; nucleotides outside the gene matches: 7. CDR3 region: CASSLCRGLQGYTF. In DNA, the CDR3 is TGTGCCAGCAGCTTATGCAGGGGGCTTCAGGGCTACACCTTC.

This clone has a handful of counts. This rearrangement joins TRBV10-3 to TRBJ2-2; D perhaps matches TRBD2 (5 bases). The ends were cut back, 1 base at V and 1 base at J, with 10 bases in the middle. Per germline, CDR1 ENHRY and CDR2 SYGVKD. The CDR3 covers 16 residues. The DNA for the CDR3 is TGTGCCATCAGTGAGTGGGAGATACAGAACACCGGGGAGCTGTTTTTT. Protein: CAISEWEIQNTGELFF.

V and J are TRBV29-1 and TRBJ1-3; D remains ambiguous. The ends were cut back, 5 bases at V and 2 bases at J, with 7 bases in the middle. Germline-derived CDR1 and CDR2 are SQVTM and ANQGSEA. The CDR3 is 12 amino acids. The CDR3 DNA is TGCAGCGTTCGCTCGGCTGGAAACACCATATATTTT. Residues: CSVRSAGNTIYF.

The rearrangement uses TRBV10-2 and TRBJ2-7; 10 nucleotides line up with TRBD1. This CDR3 is built from 15 residues. J lost 1 base, V lost 6 bases, and 6 bases had no gene match. Germline V gene sequence: CDR1 WSHSY, CDR2 SAAADI. The CDR3: CASSPRDRGSYEQYF. CDR3 DNA sequence: TGCGCCAGCAGCCCCCGGGACAGGGGTTCCTACGAGCAGTACTTC.

The rearrangement joins TRBV5-1 to TRBJ1-2; weak D call: TRBD1 (6 bases). The germline V gene encodes CDR1 SGHRS and CDR2 YFSETQ. CDR3 length equals 15 residues. V lost 1 base to trimming and J lost 2 bases, with 12 bases between them. The CDR3 DNA follows: TGCGCCAGCAGCTTGAACGGGGGCGCGAACTATGGCTACACCTTC. This sequence encodes CASSLNGGANYGYTF. Complete variable domain (other parts from reference TRBV5-1 and TRBJ1-2): KAGVTQTPRYLIKTRGQQVTLSCSPISGHRSVSWYQQTPGQGLQFLFEYFSETQRNKGNFPGRFSGRQFSNSRSEMNVSTLELGDSALYLCASSLNGGANYGYTFGSGTRLTVV.

This clone was observed a few times. V and J are TRBV5-6 and TRBJ2-6; D is unresolved. V was pared by 2 bases and J by 4 bases, with 4 bases between. Germline-derived CDR1 and CDR2 are SGHDT and YYEEEE. This CDR3 region has 13 residues. The CDR3 reads CASSFSGANVLTF. The CDR3 DNA sequence: TGTGCCAGCAGCTTTTCCGGGGCCAACGTCCTGACTTTC. Together with reference TRBV5-6 and TRBJ2-6, the CDR3 gives the full variable domain: DAGVTQSPTHLIKTRGQQVTLRCSPKSGHDTVSWYQQALGQGPQFIFQYYEEEERQRGNFPDRFSGHQFPNYSSELNVNALLLGDSALYLCASSFSGANVLTFGAGSRLTVL.

The chain links TRBV6-5 to TRBJ1-1; the match to TRBD1 covers 7 bases. V gave up 4 bases and J gave up 4 bases; unmatched junction bases: 9. This CDR3 is 15 amino acids long. CDR1 and CDR2 from the germline V gene are MNHEY and SVGAGI. CDR3 DNA: TGTGCCAGCAGTTTAACAGGGGAGGCGGGCACTGAAGCTTTCTTT. Amino acid sequence: CASSLTGEAGTEAFF.

This clone occurred a few times. The J gene is TRBJ2-7, the V gene TRBV29-1; no firm D call. Trimming stripped 4 bases from V and 2 bases from J, with 9 bases between. Germline V gene sequence: CDR1 SQVTM, CDR2 ANQGSEA. This CDR3 is 12 amino acids long. The CDR3 bases are TGCAGCGTTGTGGTCTGGCCCTACGAGCAGTACTTC. This sequence encodes CSVVVWPYEQYF.

This chain uses TRBV30 with TRBJ2-7, with 9 bases that match TRBD1. CDR1 and CDR2 from the germline V gene are GTSNPN and SVGIG (reference sequence). This CDR3 is 13 amino acids long. The J segment lost 9 bases and the V segment lost 1 base, leaving 7 bases of the junction unmatched. The CDR3 spells CAWSGGQGGRQYF. CDR3 DNA: TGTGCCTGGAGTGGGGGACAGGGAGGACGGCAGTACTTC.

This clone was seen a few times. V is TRBV30 and J is TRBJ1-2; D gene ambiguous. Germline V gene data show CDR1 as GTSNPN and CDR2 as SVGIG (reference sequence). V was cut by 0 bases and J by 4 bases, with 9 bases left in between. The CDR3 length is 13 residues. The CDR3 DNA follows: TGTGCCTGGAGTGTAGAGACGGGCTATGGCTACACCTTC. Translation gives CAWSVETGYGYTF.

About this clone itself: Other DNA sequences from this sample encode an identical CDR3 as well. This sequence joins TRBV2 and TRBJ2-5, with D hard to call. Germline CDR1 reads SNHLY; CDR2 reads FYNNEI. The CDR3 loop spans 11 amino acids. Trimming cost V 3 bases and J 4 bases, with 3 bases left between them. This CDR3 is CASSDGETQYF. In nucleotides, the CDR3 is TGTGCCAGCAGTGACGGAGAGACCCAGTACTTC.